The source of this T cell receptor (beta chain) is a study of early T cells in non-severe SARS-CoV-2 infection (dated by TCRdb to 2020 to 2023). At the level of the whole study: Bulk RNA from unsorted whole blood was used for TCR sequencing, so alpha and beta chains could not be paired. The paper as a whole reports these results and caveats: VDJdb matching was skewed toward anti-spike CD8 responses and likely underestimated virus-specific expansions, missing private and CD4 specificities.

The study was a case-control design nested within a healthcare worker cohort in London, UK, with weekly nasopharyngeal swab PCR tests and blood sampling. Healthcare workers were recruited during the week of the UK lockdown, between 23 and 31 March 2020, and followed weekly for up to roughly 15 weeks. The library was built by means of 5' RACE. These reads were obtained on a NextSeq 500. To correct for sequencing error and PCR bias, the TCR library protocol tagged individual cDNA molecules with unique molecular identifiers. Both TCR alpha and beta chains were sequenced, and tight co-correlation was observed between alpha and beta sequence abundances in each sample. Processing in the source paper ran as follows. Decombinator V4 was used to annotate the V gene, J gene and CDR3 of the TCR sequences. TCRs were defined as expanded if a significant change between any two time points was detected under a Poisson model with p below 0.0001. Abundances of TCRs were expressed as counts per million after normalisation to the total number of TCRs sequenced in each sample. MAIT TCRs were defined by TRAV1-2 paired with TRAJ12, TRAJ20 or TRAJ33, and iNKT TCRs by TRAV10 paired with TRAJ18. VDJdb, accessed 1 November 2021, was searched for CMV, EBV and SARS-CoV-2 annotated TCRs, excluding TCRs annotated for multiple antigens. TCRdb redid the processing of the public reads, applying fastp at Q25 and MiXCR, and retained in-frame beta chains. Rows merge per CDR3 protein into single entries with the most common DNA and genes. The authors' filters were not applied to this entry. Within this sample are about 40,000 distinct CDR3 sequences, with under 30% of them counted one time only. Of the sample, 4.5% to 5% is held by the ten largest clones.

Note on this clonotype: The specificity of this receptor is unknown. Base qualities were left out, and no much larger clone turns up one base away.

Measured from the cysteine to the phenylalanine, the CDR3 is 16 residues long. Only the CDR3 DNA is retained, 48 bases long and in frame from the first base. Trimming at the junction amounts to 0 bases on V and 4 bases on J, and the germline ends lie 16 bases apart. From the germline V gene, CDR1 is SGHDN and CDR2 is FVKESK. This TCR was recovered from an adult who was a healthcare worker with PCR-confirmed SARS-CoV-2 infection or an uninfected control (not recorded which). The chain is encoded by TRBV14 joined to TRBJ2-7, with the D gene call left open. Sequenced material: whole blood, taken at baseline. The base sequence is TGTGCCAGCAGCCAAGAAGGATGGTCCGACGCGTACGAGCAGTACTTC. Its product reads: CASSQEGWSDAYEQYF.